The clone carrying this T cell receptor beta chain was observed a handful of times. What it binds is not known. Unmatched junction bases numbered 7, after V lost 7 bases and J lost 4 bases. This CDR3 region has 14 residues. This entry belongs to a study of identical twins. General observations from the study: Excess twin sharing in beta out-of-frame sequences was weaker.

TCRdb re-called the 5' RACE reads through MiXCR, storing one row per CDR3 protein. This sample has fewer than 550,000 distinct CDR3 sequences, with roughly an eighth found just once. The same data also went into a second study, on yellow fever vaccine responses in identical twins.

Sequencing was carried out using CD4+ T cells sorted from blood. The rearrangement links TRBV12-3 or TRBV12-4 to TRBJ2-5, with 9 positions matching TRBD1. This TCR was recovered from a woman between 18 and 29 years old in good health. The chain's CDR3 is CASNTGQGRETQYF. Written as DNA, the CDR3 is TGTGCCAGCAACACGGGACAGGGACGAGAGACCCAGTACTTC.